This TCR beta chain was sequenced during a study of early T cells in non-severe SARS-CoV-2 infection. Overall study context: Unpaired chains resulted from sequencing bulk RNA of unsorted whole blood. Points from the study as a whole: The VDJdb matching leaned toward anti-spike CD8 responses and overlooked private and CD4 specificities.

The TCR library protocol attached unique molecular identifiers to the individual cDNA molecules. TCRdb analysed the 5' RACE reads with MiXCR anew, one entry per CDR3 protein. The data hold some 40,000 distinct CDR3 sequences, with 9% to 15% observed a single time. There are many counts of this clonotype. Its cognate antigen is unknown. The CDR3 runs 15 residues. With 6 bases clipped from V and 3 bases from J, the junction kept 6 bases outside the gene matches. In germline, CDR1 is MNHEY, CDR2 SVGAGI. Sequenced sample: whole blood. V and J are TRBV6-5 and TRBJ2-1, with TRBD2 matching 9 bases. This receptor was obtained from an adult who was a healthcare worker with PCR-confirmed SARS-CoV-2 infection or an uninfected control (not recorded which). CDR3 residues: CASSPLAGSYNEQFF. The CDR3 nucleotides read TGTGCCAGCAGCCCCCTAGCGGGGAGCTACAATGAGCAGTTCTTC.